This TCR beta chain was sequenced for a study of vaccination and CD4 T cells after COVID-19. The overall study: Participants were administered two doses of either the BNT162b2 or the mRNA-1273 vaccine.

Cultured CD4+ T-cell DNA underwent Oncomine TCR Beta short-read sequencing. TCRdb analysed the PCR reads with MiXCR anew, one entry per CDR3 protein. Of approximately 12,000 distinct CDR3 sequences in the sample, under 60% are singletons; the top ten hold 16%. The sample's treatment: roughly ten-day PBMC culture with coronavirus spike peptide pools or control peptides (ViraFEST assay). V shed 3 bases, J shed 4 bases, and the junction held 3 bases outside the gene matches. Germline CDR1 MNHEY, CDR2 SVGEGT. The CDR3 sequence is 14 residues long. This clonotype occurred a few times. Its antigen is still unknown.

The chain combines TRBV6-2 or TRBV6-3 with TRBJ2-1, with TRBD2 matching over 7 bases. The clonotype was recovered from a human donor who had recovered from COVID-19. Material for sequencing was CD4+ T cells from blood, cultured in vitro. In DNA form, the CDR3 reads TGTGCCAGCAGTTATGCGGGAGAGTACAATGAGCAGTTCTTC. Its protein product is CASSYAGEYNEQFF.